Below are 8 T cell receptor beta chains sequenced from a single sample in a study of graft-versus-host responses after intestinal transplantation. Processing of graft tissue released intraepithelial and lamina propria lymphocytes. TCRdb's table, derived via immunoSEQ multiplex PCR, lists solely in-frame clones and lacks some. This table holds about 60,000 clones, 89% found once. The sequencing here drew on ileum tissue, taken 350 to 400 days after transplant. These receptor sequences come from a human patient who received an intestinal transplant, so some T cells may come from the graft donor.

V is TRBV19 and J is TRBJ2-1; TRBD1 matches at 7 bases. With 1 base clipped from V and 8 bases from J, the junction kept 2 bases outside the gene matches. This CDR3 contains 13 residues. Germline CDR1 is LNHDA and CDR2 is SQIVND (reference sequence). The CDR3 nucleotides are TGTGCCAGTAGTATAGGTACAGGGGATGAGCAGTTCTTC. The encoded protein is CASSIGTGDEQFF.

V usage is TRBV15 and J usage is TRBJ2-3, with a tentative D call TRBD1 (5 bases). Trimming removed 0 bases at V and 2 bases at J, with 15 bases between. Germline CDR1 LNHNV, CDR2 YYDKDF (reference sequence). The CDR3 runs to 17 residues. The CDR3 nucleotides are TGTGCCACCAGCAGAGATGTTCCAGGGCCTATCACAGATACGCAGTATTTT. It is translated as CATSRDVPGPITDTQYF. The full variable domain, in which reference TRBV15 and TRBJ2-3 provide the parts outside the CDR3, is DAMVIQNPRYQVTQFGKPVTLSCSQTLNHNVMYWYQQKSSQAPKLLFHYYDKDFNNEADTPDNFQSRRPNTSFCFLDIRSPGLGDTAMYLCATSRDVPGPITDTQYFGPGTRLTVL.

The chain combines TRBV30 with TRBJ1-2; D remains unclear. The CDR3 runs to 13 residues. Germline V lookup: CDR1 GTSNPN, CDR2 SVGIG (reference sequence). The ends were cut back, 6 bases at V and 4 bases at J, with 15 bases in the middle. The CDR3 region is CACDAQPGYGYTF. The CDR3, as DNA: TGTGCCTGTGACGCCCAACCAGGCTATGGCTACACCTTC.

V usage is TRBV16 and J usage is TRBJ1-2; tentatively, D is TRBD1 (6 bases). Trimming pared 4 bases from V and 5 bases from J, leaving 20 bases between. Germline CDR1 is KGHSY and CDR2 is FQNENV. This CDR3 has 16 residues. CDR3 protein: CASSPPHREVAYGYTF. DNA of the CDR3: TGTGCCAGCAGCCCTCCGCACAGGGAAGTTGCGTATGGCTACACCTTC.

The sample holds a few counts of this clone. CDR3 sequence (DNA): TGTGCCAGCAGGGACACTGAAGCTTTCTTT. As protein: CASRDTEAFF. This chain joins TRBV28 and TRBJ1-1, with D uncertain. The CDR3 consists of 10 residues. Germline CDR1 is MDHEN and CDR2 is SYDVKM. V was shortened by 6 bases and J by 3 bases, with 2 bases between the two germline ends. Looking up the rest from reference TRBV28 and TRBJ1-1 gives the full variable domain: DVKVTQSSRYLVKRTGEKVFLECVQDMDHENMFWYRQDPGLGLRLIYFSYDVKMKEKGDIPEGYSVSREKKERFSLILESASTNQTSMYLCASRDTEAFFGQGTRLTVV.

This clone was seen a single time. The J gene is TRBJ2-6, the V gene TRBV15; D is ambiguous. V was trimmed by 3 bases and J by 0 bases, leaving 9 bases between them. This CDR3 has 16 residues. In germline, CDR1 is LNHNV, CDR2 YYDKDF (reference sequence). The CDR3 is CATSSGPGSGANVLTF. CDR3 nucleotide sequence: TGTGCCACCAGCAGTGGCCCTGGCTCTGGGGCCAACGTCCTGACTTTC.

CDR3 nucleotide sequence: TGTGCCAGCAGCTTATACAATCTAGAAGAGCAGTACTTC. Translated: CASSLYNLEEQYF. This sequence joins TRBV7-6 and TRBJ2-7, with D uncertain. The CDR3 contains 13 residues. The ends were cut back, 2 bases at V and 7 bases at J, with 12 bases in the middle. Per the germline V gene, CDR1 is SGHVS and CDR2 is FNYEAQ.

The genes are TRBV5-1 and TRBJ2-1; tentative D call: TRBD1 (5 bases). The CDR3 spans 18 residues. Between the trimmed V and J ends, which lost 1 base and 1 base, there was a span of 18 bases. Germline assignment: CDR1 SGHRS and CDR2 YFSETQ. Written as DNA, the CDR3 is TGCGCCAGCAGCTTGCCCCAGGGTGGAGCGACGTCCTACAATGAGCAGTTCTTC. The encoded protein is CASSLPQGGATSYNEQFF.